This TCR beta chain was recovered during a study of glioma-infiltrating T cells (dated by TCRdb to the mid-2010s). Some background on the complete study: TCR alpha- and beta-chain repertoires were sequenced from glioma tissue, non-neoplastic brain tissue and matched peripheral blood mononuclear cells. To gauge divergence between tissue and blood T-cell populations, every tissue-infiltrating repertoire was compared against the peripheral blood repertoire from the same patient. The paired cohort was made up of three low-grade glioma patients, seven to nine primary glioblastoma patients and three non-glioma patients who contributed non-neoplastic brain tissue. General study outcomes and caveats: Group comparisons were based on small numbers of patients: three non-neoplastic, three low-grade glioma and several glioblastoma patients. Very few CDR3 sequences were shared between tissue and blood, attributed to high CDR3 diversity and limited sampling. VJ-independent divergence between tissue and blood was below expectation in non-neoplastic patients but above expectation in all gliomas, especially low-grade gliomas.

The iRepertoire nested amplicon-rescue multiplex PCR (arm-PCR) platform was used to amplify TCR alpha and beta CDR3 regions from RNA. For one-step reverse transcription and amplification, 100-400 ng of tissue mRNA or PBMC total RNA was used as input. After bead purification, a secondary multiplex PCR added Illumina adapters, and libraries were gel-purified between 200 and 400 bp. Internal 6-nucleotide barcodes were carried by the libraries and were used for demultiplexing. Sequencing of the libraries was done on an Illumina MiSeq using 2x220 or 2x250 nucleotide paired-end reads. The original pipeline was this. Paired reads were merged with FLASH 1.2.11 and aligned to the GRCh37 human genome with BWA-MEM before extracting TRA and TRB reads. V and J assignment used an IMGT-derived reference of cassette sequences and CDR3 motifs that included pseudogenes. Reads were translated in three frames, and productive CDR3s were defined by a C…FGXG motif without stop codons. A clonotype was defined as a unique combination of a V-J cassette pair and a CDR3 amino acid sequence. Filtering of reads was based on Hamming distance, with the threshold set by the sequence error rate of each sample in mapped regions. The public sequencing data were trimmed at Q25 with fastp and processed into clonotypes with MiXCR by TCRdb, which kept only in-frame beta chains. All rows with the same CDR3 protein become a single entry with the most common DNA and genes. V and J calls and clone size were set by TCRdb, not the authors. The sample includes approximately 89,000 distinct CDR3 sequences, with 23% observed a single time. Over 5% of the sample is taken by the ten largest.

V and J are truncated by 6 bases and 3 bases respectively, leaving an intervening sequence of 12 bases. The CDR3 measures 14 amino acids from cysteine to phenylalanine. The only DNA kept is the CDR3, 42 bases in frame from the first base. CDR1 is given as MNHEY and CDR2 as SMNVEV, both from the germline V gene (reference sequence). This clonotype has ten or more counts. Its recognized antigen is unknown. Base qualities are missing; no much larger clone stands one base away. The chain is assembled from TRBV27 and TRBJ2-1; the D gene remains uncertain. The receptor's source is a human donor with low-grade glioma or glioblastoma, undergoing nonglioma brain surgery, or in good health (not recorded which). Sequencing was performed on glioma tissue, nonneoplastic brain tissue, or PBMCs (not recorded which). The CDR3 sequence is CASRSDKNYNEQFF. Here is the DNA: TGTGCCAGCAGATCCGATAAGAACTACAATGAGCAGTTCTTC.